The next 5 T cell receptor beta chains were all read from a single sample in a study of T cell changes during pregnancy in multiple sclerosis. Libraries were prepared by immunoSEQ multiplex PCR; TCRdb keeps only in-frame clonotypes and omits some of them. The sample holds 90,000 to 120,000 clones, around 93% seen once. The sequenced sample was peripheral blood, obtained in the third trimester of pregnancy. The source is a female donor in good health, enrolled as a control in a pregnancy study.

J is TRBJ1-4 and V is TRBV19; tentatively, D is TRBD1 (6 bases). This CDR3 is 13 amino acids long. Trimming took off 1 base at V and 8 bases at J, with 8 bases between the two ends. CDR1 and CDR2 (germline): LNHDA, SQIVND (reference sequence). This chain's CDR3 is CASSIGTVEKLFF. The CDR3 DNA sequence: TGTGCCAGTAGTATAGGGACAGTAGAAAAACTGTTTTTT.

This clone was seen just once. This rearrangement joins TRBV11-1 to TRBJ1-2; D unresolved. Germline values: CDR1 SGHAT, CDR2 FQDESV (reference sequence). The V end lost 1 base, the J end lost 0 bases, and 9 bases lay between the germline ends. The CDR3 has 15 amino acids. The CDR3 reads CASSLDGLPNYGYTF. CDR3 sequence (DNA): TGTGCCAGCAGCTTAGATGGTCTACCTAACTATGGCTACACCTTC.

The chain links TRBV11-2 to TRBJ2-2; 7 nucleotides agree with TRBD1. Germline V CDR1 and CDR2: SGHAT, FQNNGV. This CDR3 has 14 residues. V lost 5 bases, J lost 6 bases, and 6 bases stayed unmatched. The CDR3 nucleotides read TGTGCCAGCAGCCTCCGGACAGGTGCCGGGGAGCTGTTTTTT. Encoded protein: CASSLRTGAGELFF.

CDR3 coding DNA: TGTGCCAGCAGCTTGGGAGGGATCAATAATGAAAAACTGTTTTTT. It translates to CASSLGGINNEKLFF. The chain uses TRBV5-5 and TRBJ1-4; D unclear. From germline, CDR1 is SGHKS and CDR2 YYEKEE (reference sequence). The CDR3 consists of 15 residues. With 0 bases removed from V and 4 bases from J, the gap between germline ends came to 10 bases.

This sequence joins TRBV4-2 and TRBJ2-5, with D maybe TRBD2 (6 bases). The CDR3 extends over 14 amino acids. CDR1 and CDR2 (germline): LGHNA, YNFKEQ. Trimming left V 1 base short and J 5 bases short, with 11 bases between. In DNA form, the CDR3 reads TGTGCCAGCAGCCAAGGGGGGAGCGGGGAGACCCAGTACTTC. This sequence encodes CASSQGGSGETQYF.